This TCR beta chain is drawn from a study of T cell responses to AZD1222 COVID-19 vaccine. Remarks on this clone: Its matching antigen is unknown.

V lost 6 bases and J 1 base, leaving 18 bases between the germline ends. Germline lookup yields CDR1 MDHEN and CDR2 SYDVKM. The CDR3 contains 16 residues. The data were produced by immunoSEQ multiplex PCR, yet TCRdb's version contains in-frame clones alone and is incomplete. This sample yields around 130,000 clones, of which 80% to 90% are seen a single time; around a tenth belongs to the top ten. Broader study findings: Spike was spanned by vaccine-associated CD4 TCRs, which were dominant at 160-218 and 743-854. Reportedly, close to half of spike-specific TCRs are directed against unmutated variant regions.

This clonotype was sampled from an adult who received the AZD1222 COVID-19 vaccine. The sequences come from peripheral blood, collected 28 days after the second AZD1222 dose. The chain recombines TRBV28 with TRBJ1-2; D is perhaps TRBD1 (6 bases). The CDR3 sequence is CASRPTGTMGNYGYTF. CDR3 nucleotides: TGTGCCAGCAGGCCCACCGGGACAATGGGTAACTATGGCTACACCTTC.